A selection of T cell receptor beta chains follows, all from one sample in a study of blood T cell repertoires in COVID-19. Clones were read by immunoSEQ multiplex PCR, and TCRdb kept only the in-frame ones, dropping some. In the table there are 40,000 to 55,000 clones, 80% of which are singletons. Input material: peripheral blood. These receptors were obtained from a man aged 70-80 years with acute or convalescent COVID-19. CDR3s include the opening cysteine and the closing phenylalanine or tryptophan. The D gene is left open where the match is weak. Rows may omit the clone size; those that give it use once, few, many or a size class.

d_call: TRBD1
clone_size: -
v_call: TRBV7-9
j_call: TRBJ2-7
cdr3_nt: TGTGCCAGCATAGGACAGGGGGCCAACGAGCAGTACTTC
cdr3_aa: CASIGQGANEQYF

d_call: -
clone_size: -
v_call: TRBV7-9
j_call: TRBJ1-1
cdr3_nt: TGTGCCAGCAGCAAGTTCGGACAGATTGAAGCTTTCTTT
cdr3_aa: CASSKFGQIEAFF

d_call: -
clone_size: -
v_call: TRBV3-1/TRBV3-2
j_call: TRBJ1-2
cdr3_nt: TGTGCCAGCTCAGTTAAAAACTATGGCTACACCTTC
cdr3_aa: CASSVKNYGYTF

d_call: -
clone_size: -
v_call: TRBV27
j_call: TRBJ1-5
cdr3_nt: TGTGCCAGCAGCGAAATGAGGTTGGCCGGTCAGCCCCAGCATTTT
cdr3_aa: CASSEMRLAGQPQHF

d_call: TRBD1
clone_size: -
v_call: TRBV5-5
j_call: TRBJ1-2
cdr3_nt: TGTGCCAGCAGCCGGACAGGCGCGATTAACTATGGCTACACCTTC
cdr3_aa: CASSRTGAINYGYTF

d_call: TRBD1
clone_size: -
v_call: TRBV27
j_call: TRBJ1-1
cdr3_nt: TGTGCCAGCAGTGGGAGGACAGGGAGGTTGAACACTGAAGCTTTCTTT
cdr3_aa: CASSGRTGRLNTEAFF

d_call: TRBD1
clone_size: -
v_call: TRBV28
j_call: TRBJ2-7
cdr3_nt: TGTGCCAGCAGTTTATCGGGGACAGGGGTAATATACGAGCAGTACTTC
cdr3_aa: CASSLSGTGVIYEQYF

d_call: TRBD1
clone_size: -
v_call: TRBV19
j_call: TRBJ2-7
cdr3_nt: TGTGCCAGTAGTTCTAGACAGGGTTTGCTCGAGCAGTACTTC
cdr3_aa: CASSSRQGLLEQYF

d_call: TRBD1
clone_size: -
v_call: TRBV4-1
j_call: TRBJ1-2
cdr3_nt: TGCGCCAGCAGGAAGATGGCAAATAGGGGACAGGGCGTCTATGGCTACACCTTC
cdr3_aa: CASRKMANRGQGVYGYTF

d_call: TRBD2
clone_size: -
v_call: TRBV27
j_call: TRBJ2-3
cdr3_nt: TGTGCCAGCAGTTTAATCGAAGTGAGGACTAGGTCCACAGATACGCAGTATTTT
cdr3_aa: CASSLIEVRTRSTDTQYF

d_call: TRBD1
clone_size: -
v_call: TRBV27
j_call: TRBJ2-7
cdr3_nt: TGTGCCAGCTCCCCGAGGGGGCCACGGTCCGACGAGCAGTACTTC
cdr3_aa: CASSPRGPRSDEQYF

d_call: -
clone_size: -
v_call: TRBV28
j_call: TRBJ1-1
cdr3_nt: TGTGCCAGCAGTTTAGGGGCTTTGAACACTGAAGCTTTCTTT
cdr3_aa: CASSLGALNTEAFF

d_call: -
clone_size: -
v_call: TRBV4-3
j_call: TRBJ2-5
cdr3_nt: TGCGCCAGCAGCCAAGATCTACTGGTTCAAGAGACCCAGTACTTC
cdr3_aa: CASSQDLLVQETQYF

d_call: TRBD1
clone_size: -
v_call: TRBV6-5
j_call: TRBJ1-1
cdr3_nt: TGTGCCAGCACTAGGCAGGGGGCGAACACTGAAGCTTTCTTT
cdr3_aa: CASTRQGANTEAFF

d_call: TRBD1
clone_size: -
v_call: TRBV9
j_call: TRBJ1-1
cdr3_nt: TGTGCCAGCAGCCCCAGTCATCAAGCCACAGGGGCCGGAGACACTGAAGCTTTCTTT
cdr3_aa: CASSPSHQATGAGDTEAFF

d_call: TRBD1
clone_size: once
v_call: TRBV19
j_call: TRBJ1-5
cdr3_nt: TGTGCCAGTAGATATTTGACAGGGGGCCGGCAGCCCCAGCATTTT
cdr3_aa: CASRYLTGGRQPQHF

d_call: -
clone_size: -
v_call: TRBV15
j_call: TRBJ1-2
cdr3_nt: TGTGCCACCAGCAGAGTGAACCGGAACTATGGCTACACCTTC
cdr3_aa: CATSRVNRNYGYTF

d_call: -
clone_size: -
v_call: TRBV5-6
j_call: TRBJ1-2
cdr3_nt: TGTGCCAGCAGCTTCGGGGGGCCCCGGTCGGGGTATGGCTACACCTTC
cdr3_aa: CASSFGGPRSGYGYTF

d_call: -
clone_size: -
v_call: TRBV9
j_call: TRBJ2-5
cdr3_nt: TGTGCCAGCAGCGTTGGAGGGGCGCGAGAGACCCAGTACTTC
cdr3_aa: CASSVGGARETQYF

d_call: TRBD2
clone_size: few
v_call: TRBV24-1
j_call: TRBJ2-1
cdr3_nt: TGTGCCACCAGTGATGGGTCACTAGCGGGGGAGCAGTTCTTC
cdr3_aa: CATSDGSLAGEQFF

d_call: -
clone_size: -
v_call: TRBV5-4
j_call: TRBJ1-2
cdr3_nt: TGTGCCAGCAGCTTTACAGGGAGGGCCAATTATGGCTACACCTTC
cdr3_aa: CASSFTGRANYGYTF

d_call: TRBD1
clone_size: -
v_call: TRBV24-1
j_call: TRBJ2-1
cdr3_nt: TGTGCCACCAGTGACCCGGGACAGGGAAATGAGCAGTTCTTC
cdr3_aa: CATSDPGQGNEQFF

d_call: -
clone_size: -
v_call: TRBV2
j_call: TRBJ2-7
cdr3_nt: TGTGCCAGCAGGGGGCATGATGGCTACGAGCAGTACTTC
cdr3_aa: CASRGHDGYEQYF

d_call: -
clone_size: -
v_call: TRBV19
j_call: TRBJ1-1
cdr3_nt: TGTGCCAGCCTAACAGATACGAACACTGAAGCTTTCTTT
cdr3_aa: CASLTDTNTEAFF